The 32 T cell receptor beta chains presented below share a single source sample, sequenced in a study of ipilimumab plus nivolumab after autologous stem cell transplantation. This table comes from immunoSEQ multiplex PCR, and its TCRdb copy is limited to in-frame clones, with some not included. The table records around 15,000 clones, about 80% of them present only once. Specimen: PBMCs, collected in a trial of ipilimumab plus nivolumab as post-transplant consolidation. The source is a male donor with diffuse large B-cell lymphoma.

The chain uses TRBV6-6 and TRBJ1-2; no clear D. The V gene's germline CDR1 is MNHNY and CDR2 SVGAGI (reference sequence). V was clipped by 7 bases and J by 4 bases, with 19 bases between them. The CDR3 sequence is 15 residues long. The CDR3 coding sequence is TGTGCCAGCACTACAGTTGGCGGTCATATCTATGGCTACACCTTC. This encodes CASTTVGGHIYGYTF.

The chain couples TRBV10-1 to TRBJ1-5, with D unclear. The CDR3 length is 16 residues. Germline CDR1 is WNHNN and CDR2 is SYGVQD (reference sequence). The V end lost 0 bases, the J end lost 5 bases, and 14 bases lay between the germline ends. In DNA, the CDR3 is TGCGCCAGCAGTGAGTCGAGGGTTTCCCCGTATCAGCCCCAGCATTTT. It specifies CASSESRVSPYQPQHF.

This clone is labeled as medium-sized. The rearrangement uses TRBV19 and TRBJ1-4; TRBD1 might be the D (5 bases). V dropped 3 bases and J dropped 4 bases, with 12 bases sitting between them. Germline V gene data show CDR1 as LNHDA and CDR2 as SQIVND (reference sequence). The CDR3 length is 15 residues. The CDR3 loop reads CASSILTGDNEKLFF. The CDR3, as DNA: TGTGCCAGTAGTATTTTAACAGGTGATAATGAAAAACTGTTTTTT.

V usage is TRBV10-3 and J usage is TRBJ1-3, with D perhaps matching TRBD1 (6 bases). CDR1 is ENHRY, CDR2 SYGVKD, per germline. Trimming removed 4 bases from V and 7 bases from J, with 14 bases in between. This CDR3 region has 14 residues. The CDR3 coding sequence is TGTGCCATCAGTGTCACGGGGGCCGGGAACACCATATATTTT. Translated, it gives CAISVTGAGNTIYF.

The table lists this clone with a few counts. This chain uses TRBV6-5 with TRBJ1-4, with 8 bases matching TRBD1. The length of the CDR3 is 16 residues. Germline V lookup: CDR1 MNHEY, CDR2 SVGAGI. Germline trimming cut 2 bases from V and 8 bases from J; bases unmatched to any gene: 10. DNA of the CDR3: TGTGCCAGCAGTTACACAGGGGGTGTCTTCGCAGAAAAACTGTTTTTT. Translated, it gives CASSYTGGVFAEKLFF.

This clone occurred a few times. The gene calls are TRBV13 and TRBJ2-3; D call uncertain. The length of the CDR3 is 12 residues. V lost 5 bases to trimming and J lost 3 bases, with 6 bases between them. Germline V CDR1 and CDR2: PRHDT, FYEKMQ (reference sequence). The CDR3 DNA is TGTGCCAGCAGCCGCCCTACAGATACGCAGTATTTT. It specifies CASSRPTDTQYF.

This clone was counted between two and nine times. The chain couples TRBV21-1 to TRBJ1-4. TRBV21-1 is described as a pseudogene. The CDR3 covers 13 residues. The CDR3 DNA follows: TGTGCAGCCGTGCGGGGGGCTCTCGGAAAACTGTTTTTT. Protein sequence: CAAVRGALGKLFF.

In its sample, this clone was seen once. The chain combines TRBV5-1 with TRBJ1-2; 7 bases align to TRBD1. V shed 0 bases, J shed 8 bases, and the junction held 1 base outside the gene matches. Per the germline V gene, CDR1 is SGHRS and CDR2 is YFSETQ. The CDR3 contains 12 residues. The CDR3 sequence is CASSLGGQGYTF. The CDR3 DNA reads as TGCGCCAGCAGCTTGGGGGGACAGGGCTACACCTTC.

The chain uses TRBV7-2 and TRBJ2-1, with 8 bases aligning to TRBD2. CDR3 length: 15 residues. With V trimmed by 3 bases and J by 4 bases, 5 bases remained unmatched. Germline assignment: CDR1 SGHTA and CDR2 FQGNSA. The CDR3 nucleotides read TGTGCCAGCAGCTTTCGCGGGGGGAAATACAATGAGCAGTTCTTC. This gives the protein CASSFRGGKYNEQFF.

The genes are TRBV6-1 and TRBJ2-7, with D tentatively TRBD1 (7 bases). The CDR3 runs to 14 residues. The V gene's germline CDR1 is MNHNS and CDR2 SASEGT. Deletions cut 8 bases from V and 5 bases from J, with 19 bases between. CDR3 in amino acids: CASGGGDSLHEQYF. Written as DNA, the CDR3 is TGTGCCAGCGGCGGAGGGGACAGCCTCCACGAGCAGTACTTC.

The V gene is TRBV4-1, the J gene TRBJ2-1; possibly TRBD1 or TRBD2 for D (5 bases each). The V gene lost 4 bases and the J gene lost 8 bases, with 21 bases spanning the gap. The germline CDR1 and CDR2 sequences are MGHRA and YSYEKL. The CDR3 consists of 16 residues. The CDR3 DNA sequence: TGCGCCAGCAGCCTACCCCGGGACCCGAGGGCCGATGAGCAGTTCTTC. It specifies CASSLPRDPRADEQFF.

The CDR3 DNA follows: TGTGCCTGGAGTGTCGCGACCGACGAGCAGTACTTC. Translated, it gives CAWSVATDEQYF. The genes are TRBV30 and TRBJ2-7; D gene ambiguous. The CDR3 extends over 12 amino acids. CDR1 GTSNPN and CDR2 SVGIG come from the germline V gene (reference sequence). V was trimmed by 0 bases and J by 5 bases, leaving 8 bases between them.

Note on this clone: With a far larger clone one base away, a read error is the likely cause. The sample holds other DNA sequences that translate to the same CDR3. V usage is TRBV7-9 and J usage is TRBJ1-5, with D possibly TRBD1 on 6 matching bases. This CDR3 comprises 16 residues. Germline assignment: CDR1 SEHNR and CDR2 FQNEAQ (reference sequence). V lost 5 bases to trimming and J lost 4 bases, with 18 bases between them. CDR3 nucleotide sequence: TGTGCCAGCAGCCAAGATTACGGGGGCCCTAATCAGCCCCAGCATTTT. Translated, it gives CASSQDYGGPNQPQHF.

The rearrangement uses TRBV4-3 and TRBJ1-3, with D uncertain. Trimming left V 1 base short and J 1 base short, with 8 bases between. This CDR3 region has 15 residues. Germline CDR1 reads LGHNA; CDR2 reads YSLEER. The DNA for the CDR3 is TGCGCCAGCAGCCAAGCAACCTCGTCTGGAAACACCATATATTTT. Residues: CASSQATSSGNTIYF.

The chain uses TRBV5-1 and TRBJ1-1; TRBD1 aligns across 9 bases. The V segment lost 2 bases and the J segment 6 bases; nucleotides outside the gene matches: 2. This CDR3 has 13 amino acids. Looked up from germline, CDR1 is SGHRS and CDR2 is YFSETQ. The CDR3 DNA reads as TGCGCCAGCAGCTTTACAGGGGGCCCTGAAGCTTTCTTT. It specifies CASSFTGGPEAFF.

DNA of the CDR3: TGTGCCAGCACCCCCTTGACGGCTATGGAGGGCTACACCTTC. It is translated as CASTPLTAMEGYTF. The J gene is TRBJ1-2, the V gene TRBV6-5; D remains unclear. The germline CDR1 and CDR2 sequences are MNHEY and SVGAGI. V was shortened by 7 bases and J by 8 bases, with 20 bases between the two germline ends. This CDR3 has 14 amino acids.

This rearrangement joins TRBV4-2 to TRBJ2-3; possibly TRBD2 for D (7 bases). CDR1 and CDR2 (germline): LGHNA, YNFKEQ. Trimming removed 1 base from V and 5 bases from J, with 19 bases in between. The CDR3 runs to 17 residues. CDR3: CASSQGAWEGDQDTQYF. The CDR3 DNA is TGTGCCAGCAGCCAAGGGGCCTGGGAGGGGGATCAAGATACGCAGTATTTT.

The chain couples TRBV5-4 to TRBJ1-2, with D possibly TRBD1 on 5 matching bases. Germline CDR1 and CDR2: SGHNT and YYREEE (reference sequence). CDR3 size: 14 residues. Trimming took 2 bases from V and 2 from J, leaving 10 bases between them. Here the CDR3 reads CASSFPGQNYGYTF. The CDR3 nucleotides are TGTGCCAGCAGCTTCCCAGGGCAGAACTATGGCTACACCTTC.

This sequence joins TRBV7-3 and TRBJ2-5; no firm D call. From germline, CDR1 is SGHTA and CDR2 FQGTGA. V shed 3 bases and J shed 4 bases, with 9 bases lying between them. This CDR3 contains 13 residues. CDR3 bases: TGTGCCAGCAGCTTCGGTGTTGGAGAGACCCAGTACTTC. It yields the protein CASSFGVGETQYF.

CDR3 bases: TGTGCCAGCAGTTACTCGACCCCTCTAATCGGTGAAAAACTGTTTTTT. Its translation: CASSYSTPLIGEKLFF. The chain carries TRBV6-6 and TRBJ1-4; unclear D gene. Trimming took off 0 bases at V and 7 bases at J, with 15 bases between the two ends. The CDR3 contains 16 residues. The V gene's germline CDR1 is MNHNY and CDR2 SVGAGI (reference sequence).

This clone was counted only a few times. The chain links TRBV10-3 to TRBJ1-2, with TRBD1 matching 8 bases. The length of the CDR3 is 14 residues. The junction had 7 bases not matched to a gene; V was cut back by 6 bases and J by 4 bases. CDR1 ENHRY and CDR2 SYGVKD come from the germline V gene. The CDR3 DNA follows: TGTGCCATCAGCAGTGACAGGGGATTCTATGGCTACACCTTC. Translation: CAISSDRGFYGYTF.

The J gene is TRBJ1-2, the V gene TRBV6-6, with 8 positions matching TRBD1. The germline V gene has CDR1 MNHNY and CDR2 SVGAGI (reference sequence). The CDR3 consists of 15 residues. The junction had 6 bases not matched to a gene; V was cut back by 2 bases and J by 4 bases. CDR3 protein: CASSYLGQGSYGYTF. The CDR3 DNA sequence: TGTGCCAGCAGTTACCTCGGACAGGGATCCTATGGCTACACCTTC.

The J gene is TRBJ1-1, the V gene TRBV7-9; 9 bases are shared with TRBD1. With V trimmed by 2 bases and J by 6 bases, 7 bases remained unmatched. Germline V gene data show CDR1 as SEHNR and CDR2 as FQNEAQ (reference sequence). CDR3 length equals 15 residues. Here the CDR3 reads CASSLTNRGRPEAFF. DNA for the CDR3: TGTGCCAGCAGCTTAACAAACAGGGGGCGGCCTGAAGCTTTCTTT.

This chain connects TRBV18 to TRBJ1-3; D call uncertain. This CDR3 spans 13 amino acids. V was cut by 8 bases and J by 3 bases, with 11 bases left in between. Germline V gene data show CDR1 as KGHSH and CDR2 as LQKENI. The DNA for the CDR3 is TGTGCCAGCCTGGAGGGAGGTGGAAACACCATATATTTT. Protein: CASLEGGGNTIYF.

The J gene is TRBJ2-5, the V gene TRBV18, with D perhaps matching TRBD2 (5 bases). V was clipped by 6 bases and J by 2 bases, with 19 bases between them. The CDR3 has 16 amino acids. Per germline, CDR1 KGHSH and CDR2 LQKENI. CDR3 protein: CASSSLGSGGQETQYF. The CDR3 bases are TGTGCCAGCTCCAGCCTGGGGAGTGGTGGGCAAGAGACCCAGTACTTC. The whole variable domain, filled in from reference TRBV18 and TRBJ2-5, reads NAGVMQNPRHLVRRRGQEARLRCSPMKGHSHVYWYRQLPEEGLKFMVYLQKENIIDESGMPKERFSAEFPKEGPSILRIQQVVRGDSAAYFCASSSLGSGGQETQYFGPGTRLLVL.

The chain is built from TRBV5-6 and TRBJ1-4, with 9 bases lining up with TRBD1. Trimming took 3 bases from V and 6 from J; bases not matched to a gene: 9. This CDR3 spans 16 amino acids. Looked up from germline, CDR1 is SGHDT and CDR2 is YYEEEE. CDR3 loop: CASSYITGTGYEKLFF. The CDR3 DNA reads TGTGCCAGCAGCTACATAACCGGGACAGGGTATGAAAAACTGTTTTTT.

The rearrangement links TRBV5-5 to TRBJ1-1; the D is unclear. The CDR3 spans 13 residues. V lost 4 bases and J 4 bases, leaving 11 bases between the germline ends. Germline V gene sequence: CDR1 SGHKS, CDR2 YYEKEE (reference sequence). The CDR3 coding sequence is TGTGCCAGCAGCCGGGGAGGGATCACTGAAGCTTTCTTT. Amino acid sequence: CASSRGGITEAFF.

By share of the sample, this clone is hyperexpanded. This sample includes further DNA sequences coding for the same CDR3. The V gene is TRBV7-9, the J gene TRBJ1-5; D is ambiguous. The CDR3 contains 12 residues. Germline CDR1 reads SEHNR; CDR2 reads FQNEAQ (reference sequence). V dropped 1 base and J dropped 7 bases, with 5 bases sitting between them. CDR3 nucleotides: TGTGCCAGCAGCTTAGGAAGCCAGCCCCAGCATTTT. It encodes CASSLGSQPQHF.

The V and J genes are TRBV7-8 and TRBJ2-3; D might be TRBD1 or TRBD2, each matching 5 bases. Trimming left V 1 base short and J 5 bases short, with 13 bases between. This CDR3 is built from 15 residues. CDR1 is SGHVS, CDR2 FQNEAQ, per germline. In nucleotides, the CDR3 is TGTGCCAGCAGCTTAGGAGGGCAGGGAATAGATACGCAGTATTTT. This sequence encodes CASSLGGQGIDTQYF.

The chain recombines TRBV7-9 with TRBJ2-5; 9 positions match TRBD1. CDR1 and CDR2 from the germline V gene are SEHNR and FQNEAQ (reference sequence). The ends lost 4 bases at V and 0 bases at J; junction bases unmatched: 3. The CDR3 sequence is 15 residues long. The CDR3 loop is CASSSTGGDQETQYF. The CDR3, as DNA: TGTGCCAGCAGCTCGACAGGGGGTGACCAAGAGACCCAGTACTTC.

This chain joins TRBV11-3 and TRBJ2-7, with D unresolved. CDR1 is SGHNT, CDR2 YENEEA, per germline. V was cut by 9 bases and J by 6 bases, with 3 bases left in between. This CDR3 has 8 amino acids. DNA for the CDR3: TGTGCCAGGACCGAGCAGTACTTC. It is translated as CARTEQYF. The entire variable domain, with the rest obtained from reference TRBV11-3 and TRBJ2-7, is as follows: EAGVVQSPRYKIIEKKQPVAFWCNPISGHNTLYWYLQNLGQGPELLIRYENEEAVDDSQLPKDRFSAERLKGVDSTLKIQPAELGDSAVYLCARTEQYFGPGTRLTVT.

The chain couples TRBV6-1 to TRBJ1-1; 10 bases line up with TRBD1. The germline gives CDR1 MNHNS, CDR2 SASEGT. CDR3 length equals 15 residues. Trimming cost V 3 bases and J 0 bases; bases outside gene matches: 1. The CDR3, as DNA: TGTGCCAGCAGTGAGGGGACAGGGGTGAACACTGAAGCTTTCTTT. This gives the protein CASSEGTGVNTEAFF.